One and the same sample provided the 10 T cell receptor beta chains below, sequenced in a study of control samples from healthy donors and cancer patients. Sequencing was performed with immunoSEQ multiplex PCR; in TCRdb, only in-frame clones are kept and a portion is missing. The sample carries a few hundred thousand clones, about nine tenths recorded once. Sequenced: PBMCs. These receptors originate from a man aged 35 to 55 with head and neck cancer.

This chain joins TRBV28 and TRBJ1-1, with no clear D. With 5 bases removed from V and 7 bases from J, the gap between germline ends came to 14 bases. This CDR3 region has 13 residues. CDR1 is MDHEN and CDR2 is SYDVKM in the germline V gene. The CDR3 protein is CASSPPRNGEAFF. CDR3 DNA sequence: TGTGCCAGCAGTCCACCTCGTAATGGTGAAGCTTTCTTT.

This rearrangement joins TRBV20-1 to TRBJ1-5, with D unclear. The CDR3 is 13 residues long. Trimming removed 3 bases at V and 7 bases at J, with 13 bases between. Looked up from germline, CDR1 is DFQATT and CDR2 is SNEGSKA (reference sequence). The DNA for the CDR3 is TGCAGTGCTAGTGGTAGGTCGTCACAGCCCCAGCATTTT. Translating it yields CSASGRSSQPQHF.

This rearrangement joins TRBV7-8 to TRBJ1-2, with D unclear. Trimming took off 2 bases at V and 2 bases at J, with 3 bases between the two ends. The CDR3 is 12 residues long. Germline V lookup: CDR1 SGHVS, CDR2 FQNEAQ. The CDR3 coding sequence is TGTGCCAGCAGCTTACCCAACTATGGCTACACCTTC. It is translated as CASSLPNYGYTF.

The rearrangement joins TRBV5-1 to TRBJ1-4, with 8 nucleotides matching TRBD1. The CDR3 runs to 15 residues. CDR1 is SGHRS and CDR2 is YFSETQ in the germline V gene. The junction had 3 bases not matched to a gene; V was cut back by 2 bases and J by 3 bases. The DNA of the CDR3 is TGCGCCAGCAGCTTCGACAGGGGTGCTAATGAAAAACTGTTTTTT. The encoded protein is CASSFDRGANEKLFF.

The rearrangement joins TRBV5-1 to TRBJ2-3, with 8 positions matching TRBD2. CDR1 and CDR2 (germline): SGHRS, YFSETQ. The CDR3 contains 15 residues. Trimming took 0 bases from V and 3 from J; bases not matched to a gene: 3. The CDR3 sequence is CASSLEAGATDTQYF. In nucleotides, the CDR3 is TGCGCCAGCAGCTTGGAAGCGGGAGCGACAGATACGCAGTATTTT.

In DNA, the CDR3 is TGTGCCAGCAGTTACGACGGGACAGGAGCCTACGAGCAGTACTTC. As protein: CASSYDGTGAYEQYF. V is TRBV6-5 and J is TRBJ2-7, with 8 bases aligning to TRBD1. Trimming removed 2 bases from V and 2 bases from J; junction bases left unmatched: 5. CDR3 length: 15 amino acids. Looked up from germline, CDR1 is MNHEY and CDR2 is SVGAGI.

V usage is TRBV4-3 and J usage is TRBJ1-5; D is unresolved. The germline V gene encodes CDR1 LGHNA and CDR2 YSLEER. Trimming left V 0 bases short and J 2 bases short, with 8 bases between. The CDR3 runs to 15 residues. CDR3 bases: TGCGCCAGCAGCCAAGATCGAGTCGGCAATCAGCCCCAGCATTTT. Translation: CASSQDRVGNQPQHF.

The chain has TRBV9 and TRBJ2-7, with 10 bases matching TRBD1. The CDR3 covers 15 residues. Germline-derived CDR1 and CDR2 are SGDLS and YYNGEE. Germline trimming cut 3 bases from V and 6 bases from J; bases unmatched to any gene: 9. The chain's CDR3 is CASSEGDRGFSEQYF. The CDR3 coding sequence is TGTGCCAGCAGCGAGGGGGACAGGGGTTTCTCCGAGCAGTACTTC.

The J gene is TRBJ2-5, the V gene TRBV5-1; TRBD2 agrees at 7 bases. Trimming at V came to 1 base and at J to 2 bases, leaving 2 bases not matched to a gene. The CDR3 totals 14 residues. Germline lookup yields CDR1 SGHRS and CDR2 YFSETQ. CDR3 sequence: CASSLTSVQETQYF. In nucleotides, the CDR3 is TGCGCCAGCAGCTTGACTAGCGTACAAGAGACCCAGTACTTC.

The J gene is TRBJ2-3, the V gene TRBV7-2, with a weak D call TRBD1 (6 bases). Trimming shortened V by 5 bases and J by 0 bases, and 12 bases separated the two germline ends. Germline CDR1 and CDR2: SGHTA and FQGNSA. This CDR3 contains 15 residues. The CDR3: CASSENRVSTDTQYF. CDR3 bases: TGTGCCAGCAGCGAAAACAGGGTCAGCACAGATACGCAGTATTTT.